A selection of T cell receptor beta chains follows, all from one sample in a study of T cells in Graves' hyperthyroidism and ophthalmopathy. MiXCR, applied by TCRdb to the multiplex PCR reads, yields one record per CDR3 protein. The sample lists about 180,000 distinct CDR3 sequences; over 15% were seen once. Sequencing was carried out using blood. These receptors all come from a woman aged 45-65 years with Graves' hyperthyroidism. Both conserved end residues are part of each CDR3. Each record gives: clone size, D gene, V gene, J gene, CDR3 DNA, CDR3 protein. D genes are given only for firm matches. Size tells how often a clone was seen (once, few, many) or the class of an expanded clone, and some rows leave it out.

>many|-|TRBV5-8|TRBJ1-5
TGTGCCAGCAGCTTCGGTGTAGGGGTGGGGAATCAGCCCCAGCATTTT
CASSFGVGVGNQPQHF
>many|-|TRBV7-2|TRBJ1-1
TGTGCCAGCAGCTCAAGTTTTGGGACCGCTTCTGATGAAGCTTTCTTT
CASSSSFGTASDEAFF
>many|-|TRBV20-1|TRBJ1-1
TGCAGTGCTAGACCCTGGGGCGGAGGGACTGAAGCTTTCTTT
CSARPWGGGTEAFF
>many|-|TRBV20-1|TRBJ1-2
TGCAGTGCTTCGCTCCAGTGGATCTATGGCTACACCTTC
CSASLQWIYGYTF
>many|-|TRBV29-1|TRBJ2-1
TGCAGCGCCAACACAGGGTTCAATGAGCAGTTCTTC
CSANTGFNEQFF
>many|-|TRBV12-3/TRBV12-4|TRBJ2-5
TGTGCCAGCAGTTTCCGAGGGGTCCAAGAGACCCAGTACTTC
CASSFRGVQETQYF
>many|TRBD2|TRBV7-2|TRBJ2-1
TGTGCCAGCAGCTTAAATAGCGGGGTAGGTGAGCAGTTCTTC
CASSLNSGVGEQFF
>many|TRBD1|TRBV7-8|TRBJ2-7
TGTGCCAGCAGCTTAGAACAGGGGTTCGGCTACGAGCAGTACTTC
CASSLEQGFGYEQYF
>many|-|TRBV7-2|TRBJ1-6
TGTGCCAGCAGCATCGACAGAAATTCACCCCTCCACTTT
CASSIDRNSPLHF
>many|TRBD2|TRBV14|TRBJ2-1
TGTGCCAGCAGCCAAGTCCGGCGGGGGGGCTATGAGCAGTTCTTC
CASSQVRRGGYEQFF
>many|-|TRBV5-1|TRBJ2-7
TGCGCCAGCAGCTTGGATTCGGGCCTCCGGCGGTACTTC
CASSLDSGLRRYF
>-|-|TRBV18|TRBJ2-6
TGTGCCAGCTCACCACAGAACAGACAGTGGAGCTCTGGGGCCAACGTCCTGACTTTC
CASSPQNRQWSSGANVLTF
>many|-|TRBV20-1|TRBJ1-1
TGCACCTACTACCCGCCAGGGCGAACTGAAGCTTTCTTT
CTYYPPGRTEAFF
>-|-|TRBV12-3/TRBV12-4|TRBJ2-4
TGTGCCAGCAGTCTGCCGGGGGCTTTTTCGAACATTCAGTACTTC
CASSLPGAFSNIQYF
>many|TRBD2|TRBV6-2/TRBV6-3|TRBJ2-6
TGTGCCAGCAGTCCCCAATGGCGGGGGGGCTCTGGGGCCAACGTCCTGACTTTC
CASSPQWRGGSGANVLTF
>many|TRBD2|TRBV2|TRBJ2-3
TGTGCCAGCAGTGAAAGAGGACTAGCGGGTGATACGCAGTATTTT
CASSERGLAGDTQYF
>-|TRBD2|TRBV2|TRBJ2-1
TGTGCCACCCAGAGGACTAGCGGGGGCAATGAGCAGTTCTTC
CATQRTSGGNEQFF
>-|-|TRBV4-1|TRBJ2-7
TGCGCCAGCAGCCAAGGTGGGGGTTTTGGCAACGAGCAGTACTTC
CASSQGGGFGNEQYF
>many|-|TRBV7-3|TRBJ2-5
TGTGCCAGCAGCTCACAGGGCCAAGAGACCCAGTACTTC
CASSSQGQETQYF
>many|-|TRBV15|TRBJ2-6
TGTGCCACCAGCAGAGCGCAGCCTTACTCTGGGGCCAACGTCCTGACTTTC
CATSRAQPYSGANVLTF
>many|TRBD1|TRBV10-3|TRBJ1-2
TGTGCCATCAGTGACCACCCGACGGGACAGGGGACCTATGGCTACACCTTC
CAISDHPTGQGTYGYTF
>few|-|TRBV28|TRBJ1-1
TGTGCCAGCAGTTTAAAGGGGAAACGCGTTGAAGCTTTCTTT
CASSLKGKRVEAFF
>many|TRBD2|TRBV3-1|TRBJ2-1
TGTGCCAGCAGCCAAGAGTACAGCGGGGGGGATGAGCAGTTCTTC
CASSQEYSGGDEQFF
>many|-|TRBV28|TRBJ2-5
TGTGCCAGCAGTTCTCGACTGGAGCAAGAGACCCAGTACTTC
CASSSRLEQETQYF
>many|TRBD1|TRBV12-3/TRBV12-4|TRBJ1-2
TGTGCCAGCAGCCCTACCGGGACAGGGACCTATGGCTACACCTTC
CASSPTGTGTYGYTF
>many|-|TRBV14|TRBJ2-2
TGTGCCAGCAGCCAAGCCCGGCGCACCGGGGAGCTGTTTTTT
CASSQARRTGELFF
>few|TRBD1|TRBV6-1|TRBJ1-6
TGTGCCAGCAATTTTGGACAGGGGAGTTCACCCCTCCACTTT
CASNFGQGSSPLHF